This passage covers 17 T cell receptor beta chains from one sample sequenced in a study of shared clonotypes between healthy human individuals. Assay used: immunoSEQ multiplex PCR; TCRdb lists only in-frame clones, some missing. The sample holds 450,000 to 700,000 clones, 95% seen once. The naive CD8 fraction comprised CD45RO-negative cells positively selected for CCR7 and excluded terminally differentiated effector memory CD45RA+ cells. Input material: naive CD8+ T cells sorted from blood. The receptors were gathered from a woman under 40 in good health.

The chain couples TRBV5-4 to TRBJ2-7, with 10 bases lining up with TRBD2. V gave up 0 bases and J gave up 3 bases; unmatched junction bases: 9. CDR3 size: 17 residues. Germline V lookup: CDR1 SGHNT, CDR2 YYREEE (reference sequence). The CDR3 spells CASSLVSSGSVGYEQYF. CDR3 sequence (DNA): TGTGCCAGCAGCTTGGTTTCTAGCGGGAGTGTTGGCTACGAGCAGTACTTC.

This clone was seen only once. This sequence joins TRBV19 and TRBJ2-1; the D is unclear. Trimming removed 2 bases at V and 2 bases at J, with 13 bases between. CDR1 is LNHDA, CDR2 SQIVND, per germline (reference sequence). The CDR3 covers 16 residues. CDR3 sequence: CASSILGPETYNEQFF. CDR3 nucleotide sequence: TGTGCCAGTAGTATATTAGGGCCCGAGACCTACAATGAGCAGTTCTTC.

This chain joins TRBV10-2 and TRBJ2-1, with D unresolved. Trimming cost V 0 bases and J 6 bases, with 9 bases left between them. The germline V gene has CDR1 WSHSY and CDR2 SAAADI. The CDR3 has 14 amino acids. CDR3 residues: CASSESAVSNEQFF. CDR3 DNA: TGCGCCAGCAGTGAGTCGGCAGTCAGCAATGAGCAGTTCTTC.

The chain uses TRBV7-9 and TRBJ1-2, with 10 bases fitting TRBD1. This CDR3 is built from 13 residues. Per germline, CDR1 SEHNR and CDR2 FQNEAQ (reference sequence). V gave up 4 bases and J gave up 7 bases; unmatched junction bases: 3. The CDR3 region is CASSSGQGGGYTF. The CDR3 DNA reads as TGTGCCAGCAGCTCTGGACAGGGGGGTGGCTACACCTTC.

The chain uses TRBV6-5 and TRBJ2-1; the D gene is possibly TRBD2 (6 bases). Trimming shortened V by 2 bases and J by 0 bases, and 8 bases separated the two germline ends. Germline assignment: CDR1 MNHEY and CDR2 SVGAGI. This CDR3 region has 15 residues. In DNA form, the CDR3 reads TGTGCCAGCAGTTACACCGGGAGCTCCTACAATGAGCAGTTCTTC. As protein: CASSYTGSSYNEQFF.

The chain has TRBV13 and TRBJ2-7; 14 nucleotides agree with TRBD2. Trimming cost V 5 bases and J 6 bases; bases outside gene matches: 6. The germline V gene encodes CDR1 PRHDT and CDR2 FYEKMQ (reference sequence). The CDR3 is 15 amino acids. The CDR3 DNA follows: TGTGCCAGCAGCCCGGGACTAGCGGGAGCTGTCGAGCAGTACTTC. Translation gives CASSPGLAGAVEQYF.

A note on this clone: Other nucleotide sequences from this sample produce the same CDR3. V and J are TRBV27 and TRBJ2-7, with TRBD1 identical over 10 bases. Trimming at V came to 4 bases and at J to 4 bases, leaving 1 base not matched to a gene. CDR3 size: 13 residues. Germline values: CDR1 MNHEY, CDR2 SMNVEV (reference sequence). The CDR3 nucleotides are TGTGCCAGCAGTTGGGGACAGGGGTACGAGCAGTACTTC. Amino acid sequence: CASSWGQGYEQYF.

The rearrangement uses TRBV9 and TRBJ2-7, with 7 positions matching TRBD2. The germline gives CDR1 SGDLS, CDR2 YYNGEE. The V segment lost 6 bases and the J segment 0 bases; nucleotides outside the gene matches: 9. This CDR3 region has 15 residues. In DNA, the CDR3 is TGTGCCAGCAACGCAGGCGGGGGACTCTCCTACGAGCAGTACTTC. Amino acids: CASNAGGGLSYEQYF.

For this clone: This sample includes further DNA sequences coding for the same CDR3. The chain links TRBV7-2 to TRBJ2-1; 8 bases are a match to TRBD2. Germline values: CDR1 SGHTA, CDR2 FQGNSA. V shed 2 bases, J shed 0 bases, and the junction held 0 bases outside the gene matches. The CDR3 has 15 amino acids. The CDR3 nucleotides are TGTGCCAGCAGCTTAAGCGGGAGCTCCTACAATGAGCAGTTCTTC. Residues: CASSLSGSSYNEQFF.

This clone was seen only once. The chain is built from TRBV19 and TRBJ2-5, with D maybe TRBD1 (5 bases). Germline values: CDR1 LNHDA, CDR2 SQIVND (reference sequence). Trimming cost V 1 base and J 2 bases, with 14 bases left between them. This CDR3 contains 16 residues. As DNA, the CDR3 is TGTGCCAGTAGTATAGTCCTAGGGGCCGAACAAGAGACCCAGTACTTC. Translating it yields CASSIVLGAEQETQYF.

The chain employs TRBV14 and TRBJ2-7; D unresolved. CDR1 is SGHDN, CDR2 FVKESK, per germline. V shed 6 bases and J shed 1 base, with 16 bases lying between them. CDR3 length: 15 residues. CDR3 amino acids: CASSQTQYSSYEQYF. The CDR3 DNA reads TGTGCCAGCAGTCAAACACAGTATTCGTCCTACGAGCAGTACTTC.

The gene calls are TRBV2 and TRBJ1-1; D unresolved. The CDR3 runs to 11 residues. Germline V gene sequence: CDR1 SNHLY, CDR2 FYNNEI. Deletions cut 6 bases from V and 11 bases from J, with 13 bases between. CDR3 protein: CASRISLGAFF. CDR3 bases: TGTGCCAGCAGAATCTCTTTGGGGGCTTTCTTT.

The rearrangement uses TRBV2 and TRBJ2-7; D is unresolved. Germline V gene data show CDR1 as SNHLY and CDR2 as FYNNEI. This CDR3 comprises 14 residues. Trimming cost V 7 bases and J 3 bases, with 16 bases left between them. The CDR3 loop is CASTVGGTFYEQYF. Here the CDR3 DNA reads TGTGCCAGCACCGTGGGCGGAACGTTCTACGAGCAGTACTTC.

This clone was detected only once. In the same sample, other DNA sequences code for this CDR3. The V gene is TRBV28, the J gene TRBJ1-5, with D unresolved. Germline V gene lookup returns CDR1 MDHEN and CDR2 SYDVKM. The CDR3 length is 11 residues. Trimming pared 3 bases from V and 7 bases from J, leaving 4 bases between. The DNA of the CDR3 is TGTGCCAGCAGTTTCACCCAGCCCCAGCATTTT. Amino acid sequence: CASSFTQPQHF.

In regard to this clone: The same CDR3 is also encoded by other DNA sequences in this sample. This chain connects TRBV6-1 to TRBJ2-7; D is uncertain. In germline, CDR1 is MNHNS, CDR2 SASEGT. This CDR3 comprises 14 residues. V was cut by 0 bases and J by 1 base, with 7 bases left in between. CDR3 sequence: CASSEAGTSYEQYF. The CDR3 nucleotides are TGTGCCAGCAGTGAAGCGGGTACTTCCTACGAGCAGTACTTC.

The chain joins TRBV13 to TRBJ1-4; maybe TRBD1 (5 bases). Germline V gene data show CDR1 as PRHDT and CDR2 as FYEKMQ (reference sequence). CDR3 length equals 18 residues. Trimming left V 0 bases short and J 3 bases short, with 17 bases between. CDR3 sequence reads: CASSLGTSETASNEKLFF. In DNA, the CDR3 is TGTGCCAGCAGCTTAGGCACTTCCGAGACAGCCTCTAATGAAAAACTGTTTTTT. Full variable domain (rest looked up from reference TRBV13 and TRBJ1-4): AAGVIQSPRHLIKEKRETATLKCYPIPRHDTVYWYQQGPGQDPQFLISFYEKMQSDKGSIPDRFSAQQFSDYHSELNMSSLELGDSALYFCASSLGTSETASNEKLFFGSGTQLSVL.

This rearrangement joins TRBV5-4 to TRBJ2-2; D is uncertain. The CDR3 covers 15 residues. V was shortened by 4 bases and J by 2 bases, with 12 bases between the two germline ends. Germline V lookup: CDR1 SGHNT, CDR2 YYREEE (reference sequence). In DNA, the CDR3 is TGTGCCAGCAGCCCCGCGCAGCCAAACACCGGGGAGCTGTTTTTT. Translating it yields CASSPAQPNTGELFF.